The 12 T cell receptor beta chains in this list originate from one sample, sequenced in a study of T cell repertoires in cytomegalovirus infection. TCRdb re-called the reads with MiXCR, one entry per CDR3 protein. The table includes about 400,000 distinct CDR3 sequences, 15% to 20% detected once. The specimen sequenced was PBMCs. The receptors come from a human donor in good health (CMV status not recorded). Some clones in this sample may be carry-over from other donors' samples.

In this sample, this clonotype turned up a few times. CDR3 DNA: TGTGCCAGCTCACCATCGGGGGACCGAAATAGCAATCAGCCCCAGCATTTT. Residues: CASSPSGDRNSNQPQHF. The chain is built from TRBV18 and TRBJ1-5; D possibly corresponds to TRBD1 (5 bases). Germline CDR1 KGHSH, CDR2 LQKENI. Trimming cost V 2 bases and J 0 bases, with 14 bases left between them. This CDR3 is built from 17 residues.

The table lists this clonotype with many counts. DNA for the CDR3: TGTGCCAGCAGTTGGGCGGTGAATTCACCCCTCCACTTT. Protein sequence: CASSWAVNSPLHF. The chain links TRBV12-3 or TRBV12-4 to TRBJ1-6; D is undetermined. V shed 4 bases and J shed 7 bases, with 8 bases lying between them. CDR3 length equals 13 residues.

The sample holds many counts of this clonotype. The chain joins TRBV7-9 to TRBJ1-1, with D hard to call. CDR3 length: 14 residues. The germline V gene has CDR1 SEHNR and CDR2 FQNEAQ (reference sequence). Trimming shortened V by 0 bases and J by 2 bases, and 7 bases separated the two germline ends. CDR3 bases: TGTGCCAGCAGCTTAGCAGGGCCAAACACTGAAGCTTTCTTT. This translates into CASSLAGPNTEAFF.

V gene TRBV12-3 or TRBV12-4 combines with J gene TRBJ2-1; 11 positions match TRBD2. V shed 8 bases, J shed 9 bases, and the junction held 9 bases outside the gene matches. This CDR3 contains 14 residues. As DNA, the CDR3 is TGTGCCAGCCGGCCTAGCGGGAGGTTGAGTGAGCAGTTCTTC. Amino acids: CASRPSGRLSEQFF.

The chain has TRBV19 and TRBJ1-2; D gene unclear. Trimming shortened V by 7 bases and J by 4 bases, and 10 bases separated the two germline ends. In germline, CDR1 is LNHDA, CDR2 SQIVND (reference sequence). The CDR3 has 12 amino acids. CDR3 DNA sequence: TGTGCCAGTATCCAGCTCCGCTATGGCTACACCTTC. Protein product: CASIQLRYGYTF. Together with reference TRBV19 and TRBJ1-2, the CDR3 gives the full variable domain: DGGITQSPKYLFRKEGQNVTLSCEQNLNHDAMYWYRQDPGQGLRLIYYSQIVNDFQKGDIAEGYSVSREKKESFPLTVTSAQKNPTAFYLCASIQLRYGYTFGSGTRLTVV.

The J gene is TRBJ1-3, the V gene TRBV4-1; D unclear. CDR3 length: 15 residues. V gave up 1 base and J gave up 6 bases, with 13 bases separating them. Germline CDR1 and CDR2: MGHRA and YSYEKL. The CDR3 is CASSQGITLPNTIYF. The CDR3 bases are TGCGCCAGCAGCCAAGGGATCACTTTACCAAACACCATATATTTT.

This clonotype has at least ten counts. V gene TRBV7-2 combines with J gene TRBJ1-5; TRBD1 matches at 7 bases. Trimming took 5 bases from V and 3 from J; bases not matched to a gene: 10. The CDR3 is 16 residues long. CDR1 SGHTA and CDR2 FQGNSA come from the germline V gene. The CDR3: CASSQQTGIPNQPQHF. The CDR3 DNA sequence: TGTGCCAGCAGCCAACAGACAGGGATCCCCAATCAGCCCCAGCATTTT.

This clonotype was observed many times. This chain uses TRBV12-3 or TRBV12-4 with TRBJ2-2, with D unresolved. The CDR3 extends over 12 amino acids. V was cut by 3 bases and J by 6 bases, with 5 bases left in between. The CDR3 region has the DNA TGTGCCAGCAGTTTGGGTGCCGGGGAGCTGTTTTTT. Protein sequence: CASSLGAGELFF.

This clonotype occurred many times. The CDR3 DNA follows: TGTGCCAGCAGCCGGGTTAGGGATAATGGAAACACCATATATTTT. It codes for CASSRVRDNGNTIYF. The chain is built from TRBV7-6 and TRBJ1-3; D ambiguous. CDR1 and CDR2 (germline): SGHVS, FNYEAQ. Trimming left V 5 bases short and J 3 bases short, with 14 bases between. The CDR3 spans 15 residues.

There are a few counts of this clonotype. The chain uses TRBV5-1 and TRBJ2-5; TRBD2 matches 11 bases. After removal of 3 bases from V and 5 bases from J, the junction contained 3 bases not matched to a gene. CDR3 size: 14 residues. Per the germline V gene, CDR1 is SGHRS and CDR2 is YFSETQ. The CDR3 nucleotides are TGCGCCAGCAGCTCCCGGACTAGCGGGGAGACCCAGTACTTC. It translates to CASSSRTSGETQYF.

The chain recombines TRBV10-3 with TRBJ1-4, with TRBD1 identical over 7 bases. The CDR3 sequence is 13 residues long. With V trimmed by 6 bases and J by 4 bases, 2 bases remained unmatched. Germline CDR1 and CDR2: ENHRY and SYGVKD. CDR3 DNA sequence: TGTGCCATCAGCCAGGGGGATAATGAAAAACTGTTTTTT. It specifies CAISQGDNEKLFF.

The chain employs TRBV12-3 or TRBV12-4 and TRBJ2-7; TRBD1 matches at 8 bases. The CDR3 consists of 13 residues. V lost 3 bases, J lost 6 bases, and 4 bases stayed unmatched. The CDR3 DNA is TGTGCCAGCAGTTTCGACAGGGGCGGCGAGCAGTACTTC. Translating it yields CASSFDRGGEQYF.